Listed here is a single T cell receptor beta chain. Its antigen is not known. The CDR3 runs 14 residues. V shed 6 bases and J shed 3 bases, with 12 bases lying between them. Looked up from germline, CDR1 is LNHDA and CDR2 is SQIVND (reference sequence). This sample is part of a study of shared clonotypes between healthy human individuals. As for the study in general: The donors, a couple of women and a few men, were aged 18 to 49.

Study-level results: Some clonotypes were shared by all four sorted-subset donors, while others were not shared. The non-shared ones had lower generation probabilities than the shared ones.

Data came from immunoSEQ multiplex PCR; TCRdb stores just in-frame clones and leaves some out. The sample carries approximately 720,000 clones, about two thirds recorded once. The gene calls are TRBV19 and TRBJ1-5, with D possibly being TRBD1 (6 bases). The sample taken for sequencing was memory CD4+ T cells sorted from blood. The subset is: CD45RA-negative fraction. The TCR originated in a woman in her twenties or thirties in good health. The CDR3 region is CASSGQLFNQPQHF. CDR3 nucleotides: TGTGCCAGTAGCGGACAGCTATTCAATCAGCCCCAGCATTTT.